This T cell receptor beta chain was captured by sequencing in a study of early T cells in non-severe SARS-CoV-2 infection. This clonotype occurred many times. The CDR3 is 11 amino acids. V shed 2 bases and J shed 8 bases, with 9 bases lying between them. Looked up from germline, CDR1 is GTSNPN and CDR2 is SVGIG (reference sequence). Separate cDNA molecules each had unique molecular identifiers attached to them. One entry per CDR3 protein, called by TCRdb with MiXCR from the 5' RACE reads. Among about 64,000 distinct CDR3 sequences listed, over 10% were seen once. Material: whole blood, obtained at baseline. This clonotype originated in an adult who was a healthcare worker with PCR-confirmed SARS-CoV-2 infection or an uninfected control (not recorded which). The rearrangement joins TRBV30 to TRBJ1-1, with D possibly matching TRBD1 (6 bases). In DNA form, the CDR3 reads TGTGCCTGGAGTTGGGGGGGCGAAGCTTTCTTT. Protein: CAWSWGGEAFF.